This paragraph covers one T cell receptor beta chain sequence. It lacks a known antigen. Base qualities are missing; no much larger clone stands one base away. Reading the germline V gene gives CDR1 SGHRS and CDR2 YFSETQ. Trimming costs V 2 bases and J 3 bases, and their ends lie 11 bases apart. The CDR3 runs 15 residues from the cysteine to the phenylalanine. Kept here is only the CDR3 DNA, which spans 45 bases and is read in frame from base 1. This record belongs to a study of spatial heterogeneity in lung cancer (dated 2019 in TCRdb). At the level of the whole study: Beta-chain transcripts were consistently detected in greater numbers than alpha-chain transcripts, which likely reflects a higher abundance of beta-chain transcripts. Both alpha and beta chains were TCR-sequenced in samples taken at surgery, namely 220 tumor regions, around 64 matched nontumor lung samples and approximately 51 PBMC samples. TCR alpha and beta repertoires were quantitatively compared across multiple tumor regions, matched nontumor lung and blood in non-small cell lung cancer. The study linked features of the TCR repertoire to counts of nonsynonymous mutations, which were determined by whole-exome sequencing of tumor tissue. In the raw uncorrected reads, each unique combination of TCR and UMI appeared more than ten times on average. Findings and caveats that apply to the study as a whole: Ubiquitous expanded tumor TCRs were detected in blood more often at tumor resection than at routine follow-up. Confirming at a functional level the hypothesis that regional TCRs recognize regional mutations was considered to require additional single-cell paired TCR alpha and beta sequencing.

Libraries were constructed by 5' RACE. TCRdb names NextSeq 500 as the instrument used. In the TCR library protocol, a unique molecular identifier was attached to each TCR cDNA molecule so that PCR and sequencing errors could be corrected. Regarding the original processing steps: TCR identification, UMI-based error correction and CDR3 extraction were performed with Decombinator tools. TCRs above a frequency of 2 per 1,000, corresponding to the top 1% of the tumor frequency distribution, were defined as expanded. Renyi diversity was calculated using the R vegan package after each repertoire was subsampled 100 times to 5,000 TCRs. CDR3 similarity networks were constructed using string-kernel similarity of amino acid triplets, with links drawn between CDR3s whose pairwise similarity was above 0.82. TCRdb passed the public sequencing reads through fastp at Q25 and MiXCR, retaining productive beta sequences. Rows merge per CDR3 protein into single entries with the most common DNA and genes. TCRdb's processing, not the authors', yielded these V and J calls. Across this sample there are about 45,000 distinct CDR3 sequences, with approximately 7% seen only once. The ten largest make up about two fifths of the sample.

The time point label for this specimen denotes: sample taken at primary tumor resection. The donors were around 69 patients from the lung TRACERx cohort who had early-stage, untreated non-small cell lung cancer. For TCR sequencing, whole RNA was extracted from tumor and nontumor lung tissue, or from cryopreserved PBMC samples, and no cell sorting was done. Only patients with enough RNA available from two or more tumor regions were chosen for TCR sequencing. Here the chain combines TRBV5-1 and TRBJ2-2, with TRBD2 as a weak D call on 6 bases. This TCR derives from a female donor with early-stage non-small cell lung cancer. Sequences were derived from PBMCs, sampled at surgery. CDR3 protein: CASSLTSTDTGELFF. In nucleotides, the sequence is TGCGCCAGCAGCTTAACTAGCACAGACACCGGGGAGCTGTTTTTT.